The rows below give T cell receptor beta chains drawn from one sample of a study of identical twins. Each CDR3 protein gets one entry after TCRdb re-called the 5' RACE reads with MiXCR. This sample carries fewer than 250,000 distinct CDR3 sequences, less than 8% of them seen once, and the ten largest clones take 1.5% to 2.5%. This same sample was also part of a study on yellow fever vaccine responses in identical twins.

The sample was memory (CD45RO+) T cells sorted from blood. The receptors here all came from a woman between 18 and 29 years old in good health. CDR3s include the opening cysteine and the closing phenylalanine or tryptophan. D genes are given only for firm matches. Clone sizes are given selectively: once, few, many, or a class where the clone is expanded.

v_call,clone_size,j_call,d_call,cdr3_nt,cdr3_aa
TRBV29-1,many,TRBJ2-7,TRBD1,TGCAGCGTTGGAGGGGGACTGGGACAGGGAAGCTACGAGCAGTACTTC,CSVGGGLGQGSYEQYF
TRBV20-1,few,TRBJ1-1,TRBD1,TGCAGTGGACAGGGTAAAACTGAAGCTTTCTTT,CSGQGKTEAFF
TRBV28,few,TRBJ2-7,NA,TGTGCCAGCAGCAACGGGGATCCGGCCGAGCAGTACTTC,CASSNGDPAEQYF
TRBV18,NA,TRBJ2-1,TRBD1,TGTGCCAGCTCAACCGGGACAGCCAGCTACAATGAGCAGTTCTTC,CASSTGTASYNEQFF
TRBV20-1,NA,TRBJ2-3,NA,TGCAGTGCTAGAGAACGGACCCACCCCACAGATACGCAGTATTTT,CSARERTHPTDTQYF
TRBV9,few,TRBJ2-2,NA,TGTGCCAGCAGCGTAGAGGGGGCGAACACCGGGGAGCTGTTTTTT,CASSVEGANTGELFF
TRBV7-3,few,TRBJ2-1,TRBD1,TGTGCCAGCAGCTTACAGCCGACAGGGGGAGGAGAGCAGTTCTTC,CASSLQPTGGGEQFF
TRBV20-1,NA,TRBJ1-5,NA,TGCAGTGCTGAAATCGGTGCCCTTAATCAGCCCCAGCATTTT,CSAEIGALNQPQHF
TRBV4-3,few,TRBJ2-3,TRBD1,TGCGCCAGCAGCCAGGGTCCGGGACAGGGGCAGGGAGATACGCAGTATTTT,CASSQGPGQGQGDTQYF
TRBV15,many,TRBJ2-1,NA,TGTGCCACCACCCCGGGCACAGGGCTAAACAATGAGCAGTTCTTC,CATTPGTGLNNEQFF
TRBV5-1,many,TRBJ2-6,NA,TGCGCCAGCAGCTTGGAGGCAGGGAACGTCCTGACTTTC,CASSLEAGNVLTF
TRBV12-3/TRBV12-4,many,TRBJ2-7,NA,TGTGCCAGCAGTTTATCCGAGAGCTCCTACGAGCAGTACTTC,CASSLSESSYEQYF
TRBV20-1,NA,TRBJ2-3,NA,TGCAGTGCTAGAGGCCCAACAGATACGCAGTATTTT,CSARGPTDTQYF
TRBV7-8,few,TRBJ2-5,TRBD1,TGTGCCAGCAGCCGGAGGGGGGACAGGGGTCAAGAGACCCAGTACTTC,CASSRRGDRGQETQYF
TRBV7-2,many,TRBJ1-1,TRBD1,TGTGCCAGCAGGGGACAGGGAGGAACTGAAGCTTTCTTT,CASRGQGGTEAFF
TRBV30,NA,TRBJ2-1,TRBD2,TGTGCCTGGGAAAGTAGCGGGGTATCCTACAATGAGCAGTTCTTC,CAWESSGVSYNEQFF
TRBV6-1,many,TRBJ1-1,NA,TGTGCCAGCAGCGCCACCCAAACAGGGAGGAACACTGAAGCTTTCTTT,CASSATQTGRNTEAFF
TRBV18,NA,TRBJ2-7,NA,TGTGCCAGCTCACCACCGCTGAAACCGGGGCAGTACTTC,CASSPPLKPGQYF
TRBV18,NA,TRBJ2-7,NA,TGTGCCAGCTCACCAAACTTTAGCGACGAGCAGTACTTC,CASSPNFSDEQYF
TRBV7-9,NA,TRBJ1-1,NA,TGTGCCAGCAGCTTCTTAGCGGGGGGCAGGACTGAAGCTTTCTTT,CASSFLAGGRTEAFF
TRBV5-1,many,TRBJ2-7,TRBD1,TGCGCCAGCAGCTTGGTCCCGGGACAGTTCAACCACGAGCAGTACTTC,CASSLVPGQFNHEQYF
TRBV5-1,many,TRBJ2-7,NA,TGCGCCAGCAGCACCACTCCTAAGGGCGAGCAGTACTTC,CASSTTPKGEQYF
TRBV6-2/TRBV6-3,few,TRBJ2-1,TRBD2,TGTGCCAGCAGTTACTCGTCGACGCCGGGACTAGCGGGAGTGCTTTCCTACAATGAGCAGTTCTTC,CASSYSSTPGLAGVLSYNEQFF
TRBV7-9,many,TRBJ1-2,TRBD1,TGTGCCAGCAGCTTGCCAGGGGGGAGGAACTATGGCTACACCTTC,CASSLPGGRNYGYTF
TRBV5-1,few,TRBJ2-2,NA,TGCGCCAGCAGCTGGTTAGCCGGGAACACCGGGGAGCTGTTTTTT,CASSWLAGNTGELFF
TRBV7-2,NA,TRBJ2-3,NA,TGTGCCAGCAGCTTAGGACAGCCCCGGCAGTATTTT,CASSLGQPRQYF
TRBV7-2,few,TRBJ2-3,NA,TGTGCCAGCAGCCAGTTGGCGGGAAAGGGGACAGATACGCAGTATTTT,CASSQLAGKGTDTQYF
TRBV7-3,few,TRBJ2-1,TRBD2,TGTGCCAGCAGGGCTCTGGGCGGGGGGGCCTACAATGAGCAGTTCTTC,CASRALGGGAYNEQFF
TRBV5-1,many,TRBJ2-7,NA,TGCGCCAGCAGCACACGGACAGATTCCTACGAGCAGTACTTC,CASSTRTDSYEQYF
TRBV12-3/TRBV12-4,NA,TRBJ2-1,TRBD2,TGTGCCAGCAGTTTGGTTGCGGGGGGGCCCGGCGATGAGCAGTTCTTC,CASSLVAGGPGDEQFF